Shown below are 9 T cell receptor beta chains from a single sample sequenced in a study of cytomegalovirus exposure and HLA in healthy donors. PCR was performed using 60 Vbeta and 13 Jbeta primers. Only in-frame clones appear in the TCRdb table, and some are missing; sequencing was by immunoSEQ multiplex PCR. The sample carries 150,000 to 200,000 clones, roughly 13% recorded once. What was sequenced was PBMCs. The receptors were sampled from a man aged 50 to 60 in good health and CMV-seropositive.

This clone showed up just a few times. The chain joins TRBV28 to TRBJ1-3; D perhaps matches TRBD1 (5 bases). Germline V gene lookup returns CDR1 MDHEN and CDR2 SYDVKM. CDR3 size: 15 residues. Trimming stripped 1 base from V and 2 bases from J, with 9 bases between. The CDR3 region is CASSLFRVPGNTIYF. CDR3 in DNA: TGTGCCAGCAGTTTATTCAGGGTCCCTGGAAACACCATATATTTT. Looking up the rest from reference TRBV28 and TRBJ1-3 gives the full variable domain: DVKVTQSSRYLVKRTGEKVFLECVQDMDHENMFWYRQDPGLGLRLIYFSYDVKMKEKGDIPEGYSVSREKKERFSLILESASTNQTSMYLCASSLFRVPGNTIYFGEGSWLTVV.

This clone was counted a few times. V gene TRBV5-4 combines with J gene TRBJ1-5; D may be TRBD1 (5 bases). The CDR3 spans 14 residues. V shed 8 bases and J shed 7 bases, with 19 bases lying between them. Germline V gene lookup returns CDR1 SGHNT and CDR2 YYREEE (reference sequence). This CDR3 reads CASTPPTEGQPQHF. CDR3 DNA: TGTGCCAGTACCCCCCCGACGGAGGGGCAGCCCCAGCATTTT.

The rearrangement links TRBV29-1 to TRBJ2-1, with 8 bases that match TRBD1. V lost 7 bases to trimming and J lost 7 bases; unmatched junction nucleotides: 12. The CDR3 is 14 residues long. CDR1 and CDR2 (germline): SQVTM, ANQGSEA. CDR3: CSAAQAGGGNEQFF. As DNA, the CDR3 is TGCAGCGCCGCACAGGCAGGGGGCGGGAATGAGCAGTTCTTC.

V usage is TRBV5-5 and J usage is TRBJ1-5; D remains unclear. Germline V gives CDR1 SGHKS, CDR2 YYEKEE (reference sequence). This CDR3 region has 15 residues. V lost 0 bases, J lost 7 bases, and 14 bases lay in between. Written as DNA, the CDR3 is TGTGCCAGCAGCTTGGCCGTGGAGGGATGGCAGCCCCAGCATTTT. As protein: CASSLAVEGWQPQHF.

The CDR3 nucleotides read TGTGCCAGCAGCTTAGAGGGCTCGAGGGCTAGCTCCTACAATGAGCAGTTCTTC. Translated: CASSLEGSRASSYNEQFF. The chain joins TRBV7-8 to TRBJ2-1; perhaps TRBD2 as D (5 bases). Germline assignment: CDR1 SGHVS and CDR2 FQNEAQ. CDR3 length: 18 residues. The germline V and J ends were trimmed by 1 base and 0 bases, with 16 bases remaining between them. The variable domain in full, with the rest retrieved from reference TRBV7-8 and TRBJ2-1, is GAGVSQSPRYKVAKRGQDVALRCDPISGHVSLFWYQQALGQGPEFLTYFQNEAQLDKSGLPSDRFFAERPEGSVSTLKIQRTQQEDSAVYLCASSLEGSRASSYNEQFFGPGTRLTVL.

This clone has a handful of counts. The V gene is TRBV4-3, the J gene TRBJ2-1, with 10 bases identical to TRBD1. The germline V gene has CDR1 LGHNA and CDR2 YSLEER. CDR3 length: 15 amino acids. V shed 3 bases, J shed 7 bases, and the junction held 6 bases outside the gene matches. The CDR3 region has the DNA TGCGCCAGCAGCCAGGGACAGGGGAGGGGAAATGAGCAGTTCTTC. Protein product: CASSQGQGRGNEQFF.

The chain is built from TRBV5-4 and TRBJ1-2, with D perhaps TRBD1 (6 bases). Germline assignment: CDR1 SGHNT and CDR2 YYREEE (reference sequence). The V gene lost 4 bases and the J gene lost 2 bases, with 9 bases spanning the gap. This CDR3 is 13 amino acids long. CDR3 nucleotide sequence: TGTGCCAGCAGCGCGACAGGAAACTATGGCTACACCTTC. Translation: CASSATGNYGYTF.

This clone has only a few counts. The CDR3 DNA reads as TGTGCCAGCAGTCCTCCGGGACAGGGAGAAAAACTGTTTTTT. It encodes CASSPPGQGEKLFF. The V and J genes are TRBV2 and TRBJ1-4, with 9 bases lining up with TRBD1. The V gene's germline CDR1 is SNHLY and CDR2 FYNNEI. Unmatched junction bases numbered 6, after V lost 5 bases and J lost 8 bases. The CDR3 covers 14 residues.

J is TRBJ2-5 and V is TRBV19, with 12 bases aligning to TRBD2. The length of the CDR3 is 13 residues. Germline values: CDR1 LNHDA, CDR2 SQIVND (reference sequence). V lost 10 bases, J lost 5 bases, and 5 bases stayed unmatched. This CDR3 reads CATRLAGAETQYF. The CDR3 DNA follows: TGTGCCACAAGACTAGCGGGGGCCGAGACCCAGTACTTC.